The T cell receptor beta chain described here comes from a study of breast tumors, draining lymph nodes, adjacent tissues. Breast cancer patients provided tissue from their axillary draining lymph nodes. Ten or more counts support this clonotype. Its antigen is as yet unknown. The length of the CDR3 is 15 residues. CDR1 and CDR2 from the germline V gene are SGHVS and FQNEAQ. The trim removed 5 bases at V and 4 bases at J, leaving 4 bases unmatched. Study-level findings and limits: Luminal-like breast cancer showed significantly higher tumor–nontumor repertoire similarity than basal-like. Compared with lymph nodes, tumors were less diverse; compared with nontumor tissue, more. Findings are consistent with lymph node origin and intratumoral expansion of most tumor T cells. The lymph node origin of tumor T cells was framed as consistent with a hypothesis, not demonstrated.

In TCRdb, the multiplex PCR reads were re-called with MiXCR into one record per CDR3 protein. The sample comprises 120,000 to 150,000 distinct CDR3 sequences, approximately 32% of which are singletons, and around 2.3% rests with the top ten. This clonotype originated in a female donor with breast cancer. Some clones in this sample may be carry-over from other donors' samples. The sequenced sample was axillary lymph node tissue. The rearrangement links TRBV7-8 to TRBJ1-4; 10 bases match TRBD1. The CDR3 DNA follows: TGTGCCAGCAGCCAAGGACAGGGGGTTAATGAAAAACTGTTTTTT. Its translation is CASSQGQGVNEKLFF.